These T cell receptor beta chains were read from a single sample in a study of Ad26.COV2.S vaccination and SARS-CoV-2 variants. Produced via immunoSEQ multiplex PCR; TCRdb's table is partial and in-frame only. The profile shows 350,000 to 500,000 clones, 85% to 90% of them singletons. This material consisted of peripheral blood, taken in a trial of Ad26.COV2.S vaccine versus placebo. The receptors were sampled from a person between 18 and 65 years old who received the Ad26.COV2.S COVID-19 vaccine or a placebo. The CDR3 runs from the conserved cysteine through the conserved F or W. Each record gives: D gene, V gene, clone size, J gene, CDR3 protein, CDR3 DNA. The D gene is left open where the match is weak. The listing skips clone size in some rows; elsewhere it reads once, few, many or a size class.

D: -
V: TRBV11-1
size: few
J: TRBJ2-7
CDR3: CASSSSRGWGSYEQYF
DNA: TGTGCCAGCAGCTCCAGTCGGGGATGGGGGTCCTACGAGCAGTACTTC

D: -
V: TRBV6-5
size: -
J: TRBJ2-1
CDR3: CASSLGSEQFF
DNA: TGTGCCAGCAGTCTGGGGTCTGAGCAGTTCTTC

D: TRBD1
V: TRBV19
size: -
J: TRBJ1-1
CDR3: CASSKIRDRADEAFF
DNA: TGTGCCAGTAGTAAAATACGGGACAGGGCGGATGAAGCTTTCTTT

D: -
V: TRBV28
size: -
J: TRBJ2-7
CDR3: CASSISRGAYEQYF
DNA: TGTGCCAGCAGTATTAGCAGGGGAGCCTACGAGCAGTACTTC

D: TRBD1
V: TRBV30
size: -
J: TRBJ1-3
CDR3: CAWRVTGGGNTIYF
DNA: TGTGCCTGGAGAGTCACAGGGGGCGGAAACACCATATATTTT

D: -
V: TRBV19
size: -
J: TRBJ2-5
CDR3: CASSLRELETQYF
DNA: TGTGCCAGTAGCCTGCGGGAACTGGAGACCCAGTACTTC

D: -
V: TRBV19
size: once
J: TRBJ1-4
CDR3: CASSIVRNEKLFF
DNA: TGTGCCAGTAGTATTGTTAGGAATGAAAAACTGTTTTTT

D: -
V: TRBV24-1
size: -
J: TRBJ2-3
CDR3: CATSDSERPSTDTQYF
DNA: TGTGCCACCAGTGATTCCGAAAGGCCTAGCACAGATACGCAGTATTTT

D: TRBD1
V: TRBV5-6
size: -
J: TRBJ1-1
CDR3: CASSSGTGLAMNTEAFF
DNA: TGTGCCAGCAGCTCCGGGACAGGGCTAGCAATGAACACTGAAGCTTTCTTT

D: -
V: TRBV6-4
size: -
J: TRBJ2-3
CDR3: CASSDPGTDTQYF
DNA: TGTGCCAGCAGTGACCCCGGGACAGATACGCAGTATTTT

D: -
V: TRBV28
size: -
J: TRBJ2-7
CDR3: CASASGTQGDEQYF
DNA: TGTGCCAGCGCCTCCGGGACCCAGGGAGACGAGCAGTACTTC

D: TRBD1
V: TRBV10-3
size: -
J: TRBJ2-2
CDR3: CAISGQVTGELFF
DNA: TGTGCCATCAGCGGACAGGTGACCGGGGAGCTGTTTTTT

D: TRBD2
V: TRBV6-4
size: once
J: TRBJ2-2
CDR3: CASSVTSGATGELFF
DNA: TGTGCCAGCAGTGTAACTAGCGGGGCGACCGGGGAGCTGTTTTTT

D: TRBD1
V: TRBV27
size: once
J: TRBJ2-7
CDR3: CASSFGTGGSYEQYF
DNA: TGTGCCAGCAGTTTCGGGACAGGGGGCTCGTACGAGCAGTACTTC

D: -
V: TRBV5-4
size: -
J: TRBJ2-3
CDR3: CASSPGVAGGDTDTQYF
DNA: TGTGCCAGCAGCCCTGGGGTGGCAGGGGGGGACACAGATACGCAGTATTTT

D: -
V: TRBV4-1
size: -
J: TRBJ2-7
CDR3: CASSQKTGVGEQYF
DNA: TGCGCCAGCAGCCAAAAGACTGGGGTTGGAGAGCAGTACTTC

D: -
V: TRBV9
size: -
J: TRBJ2-1
CDR3: CASSVAGTSYNEQFF
DNA: TGTGCCAGCAGCGTAGCGGGCACCTCCTACAATGAGCAGTTCTTC

D: -
V: TRBV15
size: -
J: TRBJ1-4
CDR3: CATSRIRVANEKLFF
DNA: TGTGCCACCAGCAGAATCAGGGTAGCTAATGAAAAACTGTTTTTT

D: -
V: TRBV5-1
size: -
J: TRBJ1-1
CDR3: CASSPTTGNTEAFF
DNA: TGCGCCAGCAGCCCGACAACAGGGAACACTGAAGCTTTCTTT

D: -
V: TRBV5-6
size: few
J: TRBJ1-5
CDR3: CASSLGYQPQHF
DNA: TGTGCCAGCAGCTTGGGGTACCAGCCCCAGCATTTT

D: TRBD1
V: TRBV30
size: -
J: TRBJ1-2
CDR3: CAWSVQGRGYGYTF
DNA: TGTGCCTGGAGTGTACAAGGCAGGGGGTATGGCTACACCTTC

D: -
V: TRBV15
size: -
J: TRBJ1-6
CDR3: CATGEGPFRPDNSPLHF
DNA: TGTGCCACCGGAGAAGGGCCATTCCGGCCCGATAATTCACCCCTCCACTTT

D: -
V: TRBV19
size: -
J: TRBJ2-1
CDR3: CASSIETTRYNEQFF
DNA: TGTGCCAGTAGTATCGAGACTACACGATACAATGAGCAGTTCTTC

D: TRBD2
V: TRBV6-1
size: -
J: TRBJ2-5
CDR3: CASSEGKSGGIWETQYF
DNA: TGTGCCAGCAGTGAAGGAAAAAGCGGGGGGATCTGGGAGACCCAGTACTTC

D: -
V: TRBV5-1
size: -
J: TRBJ2-7
CDR3: CASSLSQLGEQYF
DNA: TGCGCCAGCAGCTTAAGTCAGCTCGGCGAGCAGTACTTC

D: -
V: TRBV9
size: once
J: TRBJ2-6
CDR3: CASSAWRRPLGSGANVLTF
DNA: TGTGCCAGCAGCGCATGGCGAAGGCCCCTTGGCTCTGGGGCCAACGTCCTGACTTTC

D: -
V: TRBV5-1
size: -
J: TRBJ1-4
CDR3: CASSLAGAAEKLFF
DNA: TGCGCCAGCAGCTTGGCAGGGGCTGCTGAAAAACTGTTTTTT

D: -
V: TRBV6-2/TRBV6-3
size: -
J: TRBJ1-1
CDR3: CASSYGALGAFF
DNA: TGTGCCAGCAGTTATGGGGCACTTGGAGCTTTCTTT

D: -
V: TRBV12-3/TRBV12-4
size: -
J: TRBJ1-1
CDR3: CASVRREAFF
DNA: TGTGCCAGCGTCAGAAGAGAAGCTTTCTTT

D: TRBD1
V: TRBV19
size: few
J: TRBJ1-6
CDR3: CASTARGDDYYNSPLHF
DNA: TGTGCCAGTACAGCCAGGGGGGATGATTACTATAATTCACCCCTCCACTTT

D: TRBD1
V: TRBV6-2/TRBV6-3
size: -
J: TRBJ2-3
CDR3: CASSSGQGRYTQYF
DNA: TGTGCCAGCAGTTCTGGACAGGGGAGATATACGCAGTATTTT

D: -
V: TRBV18
size: -
J: TRBJ2-5
CDR3: CASSPTPKQETQYF
DNA: TGTGCCAGCTCTCCCACACCGAAACAAGAGACCCAGTACTTC